The 24 T cell receptor beta chains reported below all come from one sample, sequenced in a study of T cells in localized non-small cell lung cancer. The protocol was immunoSEQ multiplex PCR, while the TCRdb copy is restricted to in-frame clones and leaves out a portion. The table includes approximately 54,000 clones, more than 80% detected once. The sample in question was peripheral blood, obtained before any cancer treatment. These receptors all come from a woman aged 35-70 years with stage I lung adenocarcinoma.

This clone has only one observation. The chain carries TRBV2 and TRBJ1-1; D not certain. V lost 5 bases, J lost 0 bases, and 7 bases lay in between. The CDR3 contains 13 residues. The germline V gene encodes CDR1 SNHLY and CDR2 FYNNEI. The CDR3 here is CASSPGVNTEAFF. The DNA for the CDR3 is TGTGCCAGCAGTCCAGGTGTGAACACTGAAGCTTTCTTT.

The chain is built from TRBV7-2 and TRBJ2-3, with TRBD2 as a possible D gene (6 bases). This CDR3 is 14 amino acids long. Deletions cut 1 base from V and 6 bases from J, with 11 bases between. Germline-derived CDR1 and CDR2 are SGHTA and FQGNSA. The CDR3 region has the DNA TGTGCCAGCAGCTTAGGCGGAGGGGAGGATACGCAGTATTTT. It specifies CASSLGGGEDTQYF.

This clone has a handful of counts. The rearrangement uses TRBV7-9 and TRBJ2-1; 16 positions agree with TRBD2. The CDR3 totals 18 residues. V shed 4 bases, J shed 6 bases, and the junction held 9 bases outside the gene matches. In germline, CDR1 is SEHNR, CDR2 FQNEAQ (reference sequence). CDR3 residues: CASSSRGLAGGHGNEQFF. DNA for the CDR3: TGTGCCAGCAGCTCCCGGGGACTAGCGGGGGGGCACGGCAATGAGCAGTTCTTC.

This chain joins TRBV18 and TRBJ2-7, with TRBD1 matching over 11 bases. V gave up 1 base and J gave up 3 bases; unmatched junction bases: 5. CDR3 length equals 16 residues. Looked up from germline, CDR1 is KGHSH and CDR2 is LQKENI. This CDR3 reads CASSPRTGGGGYEQYF. The CDR3 nucleotides are TGTGCCAGCTCACCACGGACAGGGGGCGGTGGCTACGAGCAGTACTTC.

The chain couples TRBV6-5 to TRBJ1-2; the D gene is possibly TRBD1 (5 bases). V lost 5 bases and J lost 7, with 11 bases in between. CDR1 and CDR2 from the germline V gene are MNHEY and SVGAGI. There are 12 residues in the CDR3. The CDR3 protein is CASSAGTGGYTF. Here the CDR3 DNA reads TGTGCCAGCAGTGCCGGGACGGGTGGCTACACCTTC.

The chain has TRBV7-2 and TRBJ2-1, with TRBD1 matching 7 bases. The CDR3 contains 16 residues. J lost 5 bases, V lost 5 bases, and 12 bases had no gene match. Per germline, CDR1 SGHTA and CDR2 FQGNSA. CDR3: CASSRRQGRWDNEQFF. CDR3 DNA sequence: TGTGCCAGCAGCCGCAGACAGGGACGATGGGACAATGAGCAGTTCTTC.

The chain joins TRBV7-2 to TRBJ1-2, with D perhaps matching TRBD1 (5 bases). The CDR3 contains 15 residues. The germline V and J ends were trimmed by 5 bases and 7 bases, with 20 bases remaining between them. The germline V gene has CDR1 SGHTA and CDR2 FQGNSA. The CDR3 protein is CASSPRGDPEVGYTF. The CDR3 DNA reads as TGTGCCAGCAGCCCGCGAGGGGATCCGGAGGTTGGCTACACCTTC.

The chain carries TRBV19 and TRBJ1-4; D is uncertain. V was shortened by 6 bases and J by 6 bases, with 14 bases between the two germline ends. The CDR3 covers 14 residues. Germline V CDR1 and CDR2: LNHDA, SQIVND (reference sequence). The CDR3 spells CASRPTDMDEKLFF. The CDR3 DNA is TGTGCCAGTAGGCCGACGGATATGGATGAAAAACTGTTTTTT.

The chain employs TRBV4-2 and TRBJ2-3, with 8 nucleotides matching TRBD1. The CDR3 contains 15 residues. CDR1 LGHNA and CDR2 YNFKEQ come from the germline V gene. Unmatched junction bases numbered 5, after V lost 1 base and J lost 5 bases. The CDR3 region is CASSQADRVEDTQYF. CDR3 DNA: TGTGCCAGCAGCCAAGCGGACAGGGTAGAAGATACGCAGTATTTT.

The chain couples TRBV7-9 to TRBJ2-5; D uncertain. V lost 1 base to trimming and J lost 4 bases, with 10 bases between them. Germline lookup yields CDR1 SEHNR and CDR2 FQNEAQ (reference sequence). This CDR3 contains 14 residues. Here the CDR3 DNA reads TGTGCCAGCAGCTTAGTCAGAGGCAGAGAGACCCAGTACTTC. It is translated as CASSLVRGRETQYF.

The gene calls are TRBV5-1 and TRBJ1-2; D is perhaps TRBD1 (5 bases). The CDR3 has 16 residues. CDR1 is SGHRS and CDR2 is YFSETQ in the germline V gene. The V gene lost 0 bases and the J gene lost 7 bases, with 19 bases spanning the gap. CDR3 sequence: CASSLDRGREVLGYTF. DNA of the CDR3: TGCGCCAGCAGCTTGGATAGGGGCAGGGAGGTGCTTGGCTACACCTTC.

V usage is TRBV4-2 and J usage is TRBJ1-5; D is undetermined. This CDR3 is built from 13 residues. The V end lost 3 bases, the J end lost 7 bases, and 10 bases lay between the germline ends. Germline V gene sequence: CDR1 LGHNA, CDR2 YNFKEQ. The CDR3 nucleotides read TGTGCCAGCAGCCAGGGAGAAGGCCAGCCCCAGCATTTT. It yields the protein CASSQGEGQPQHF.

The chain has TRBV5-1 and TRBJ2-7; D is tentatively TRBD1 or TRBD2 (5 bases each). V lost 4 bases to trimming and J lost 2 bases, with 10 bases between them. The germline gives CDR1 SGHRS, CDR2 YFSETQ. This CDR3 contains 13 residues. The DNA for the CDR3 is TGCGCCAGCAGCCGGGACGGCACCTACGAGCAGTACTTC. It translates to CASSRDGTYEQYF.

V usage is TRBV6-1 and J usage is TRBJ2-1; TRBD2 aligns across 10 bases. V trimming: 6 bases; J trimming: 7 bases; junction bases outside the gene matches: 9. The CDR3 has 15 residues. The germline V gene has CDR1 MNHNS and CDR2 SASEGT. The CDR3, as DNA: TGTGCCAGCAGGCATACCGGGACTAGCGTAAATGAGCAGTTCTTC. Its translation is CASRHTGTSVNEQFF.

The genes are TRBV6-7 and TRBJ1-5, with 8 bases lining up with TRBD1. TRBV6-7 is given ORF status, its function remaining uncertain. The CDR3 length is 14 residues. Trimming cost V 7 bases and J 6 bases; bases outside gene matches: 8. The CDR3 sequence: CASTHRTGCQPQHF. For the CDR3, the DNA is TGTGCCAGCACCCATAGGACAGGGTGTCAGCCCCAGCATTTT.

The V call is TRBV7-8, the J call TRBJ1-2; perhaps TRBD1 as D (6 bases). Germline V CDR1 and CDR2: SGHVS, FQNEAQ. Trimming cost V 7 bases and J 13 bases, with 25 bases left between them. CDR3 size: 14 residues. The CDR3 spells CASTLSTGFEVSTF. DNA for the CDR3: TGTGCCAGCACCCTATCAACAGGGTTTGAGGTATCCACCTTC.

With respect to this clone: Other DNA sequences within the sample encode an identical CDR3. CDR3 coding DNA: TGCGCCAGCAGCTTGGAAGGGGGCCGGACTGAAGCTTTCTTT. Its protein is CASSLEGGRTEAFF. The chain uses TRBV5-1 and TRBJ1-1, with 7 bases aligning to TRBD1. Looked up from germline, CDR1 is SGHRS and CDR2 is YFSETQ. V shed 0 bases, J shed 5 bases, and the junction held 4 bases outside the gene matches. The CDR3 is 14 amino acids.

This chain joins TRBV15 and TRBJ1-1; D is unresolved. Germline V gene sequence: CDR1 LNHNV, CDR2 YYDKDF (reference sequence). Trimming removed 1 base at V and 6 bases at J, with 9 bases between. CDR3 length equals 13 residues. CDR3 loop: CATSRGTASEAFF. DNA for the CDR3: TGTGCCACCAGCAGAGGAACGGCCTCTGAAGCTTTCTTT.

This chain connects TRBV11-1 to TRBJ1-2; TRBD1 agrees at 10 bases. J gave up 4 bases and V 5 bases, and 7 bases lay outside the gene matches. The germline V gene has CDR1 SGHAT and CDR2 FQDESV (reference sequence). CDR3 length: 15 residues. CDR3 in amino acids: CASSHHRQGAYGYTF. The CDR3 DNA reads as TGTGCCAGCAGCCATCATAGACAGGGGGCCTATGGCTACACCTTC. The entire variable domain, with the rest obtained from reference TRBV11-1 and TRBJ1-2, is as follows: EAEVAQSPRYKITEKSQAVAFWCDPISGHATLYWYRQILGQGPELLVQFQDESVVDDSQLPKDRFSAERLKGVDSTLKIQPAELGDSAMYLCASSHHRQGAYGYTFGSGTRLTVV.

The V and J genes are TRBV7-2 and TRBJ2-2; 8 positions agree with TRBD1. This CDR3 region has 15 residues. Per the germline V gene, CDR1 is SGHTA and CDR2 is FQGNSA. V trimming: 1 base; J trimming: 9 bases; junction bases outside the gene matches: 7. CDR3 bases: TGTGCCAGCAGCTTAGACGGACAGGGCCCAAGGGAGCTGTTTTTT. Its protein is CASSLDGQGPRELFF.

V usage is TRBV5-6 and J usage is TRBJ2-7; perhaps D is TRBD1 or TRBD2 (6 bases each). CDR3 length: 14 amino acids. Germline CDR1 is SGHDT and CDR2 is YYEEEE. V lost 2 bases to trimming and J lost 1 base, with 10 bases between them. CDR3 in amino acids: CASSFGGGSYEQYF. The CDR3 bases are TGTGCCAGCAGCTTCGGAGGGGGATCCTACGAGCAGTACTTC.

CDR3 amino acids: CASSEGRAYGDTEAFF. Written as DNA, the CDR3 is TGTGCCAGCAGTGAGGGGAGGGCTTACGGCGACACTGAAGCTTTCTTT. The V and J genes are TRBV2 and TRBJ1-1; D ambiguous. This CDR3 has 16 residues. The germline CDR1 and CDR2 sequences are SNHLY and FYNNEI. Trimming took 3 bases from V and 3 from J, leaving 17 bases between them.

The chain has TRBV29-1 and TRBJ2-7; a possible D gene is TRBD1 (6 bases). This CDR3 has 13 amino acids. CDR1 is SQVTM, CDR2 ANQGSEA, per germline. Trimming took off 6 bases at V and 5 bases at J, with 17 bases between the two ends. The CDR3 DNA reads TGCAGCGTGGGGGCCCCTGGGGTCCACGAGCAGTACTTC. This sequence encodes CSVGAPGVHEQYF.

This clone was detected only once. This chain uses TRBV2 with TRBJ2-5; D gene uncertain. CDR3 length: 11 amino acids. V lost 6 bases and J 4 bases, leaving 6 bases between the germline ends. Germline V gene sequence: CDR1 SNHLY, CDR2 FYNNEI. CDR3 in DNA: TGTGCCAGCAGGGCCCTAGAGACCCAGTACTTC. It yields the protein CASRALETQYF.